Listed below are T cell receptor beta chains from one sample, sequenced in a study of T cells in Graves' hyperthyroidism and ophthalmopathy. In TCRdb, the multiplex PCR reads were re-called with MiXCR into one record per CDR3 protein. Of roughly 420,000 distinct CDR3 sequences detected, around 14% appear once; the ten largest clones hold less than 15%. Sample: blood. The receptors originated from a woman aged 18-30 years with Graves' hyperthyroidism. Both conserved end residues are part of each CDR3. D genes are given only for firm matches. The size field is filled for only some rows; it gives once, few, many or a size class.

abundance	v_gene	j_gene	d_gene	CDR3aa
few	TRBV4-3	TRBJ1-1	-	CASSQERGGWYTEAFF
many	TRBV27	TRBJ2-1	TRBD2	CASSPQTRPGSGPTGANEQFF
-	TRBV6-2/TRBV6-3	TRBJ1-4	TRBD1	CASSYSTGRGTNEKLFF
few	TRBV27	TRBJ2-3	TRBD2	CASSLLGGRYADTQYF
-	TRBV3-1	TRBJ2-1	-	CASSYVRTKINEQFF
-	TRBV19	TRBJ1-6	-	CASSNVNNSPPHF
many	TRBV24-1	TRBJ2-1	-	CATSDRDTRISYNEQFF
few	TRBV20-1	TRBJ1-1	-	CSARASMNTEAFF
many	TRBV11-2	TRBJ2-7	TRBD2	CASSLVASGSSYEQYF
many	TRBV11-2	TRBJ2-1	-	CASSALRSSYNEQFF
-	TRBV7-3	TRBJ2-7	-	CASTPTEGDSYEQYF
many	TRBV18	TRBJ1-1	-	CASSRSEGTTEAFF
-	TRBV4-2	TRBJ2-7	-	CASSQVLRGTIEQYF
many	TRBV7-3	TRBJ2-5	TRBD2	CASSPLGEGLGETQYF
few	TRBV5-1	TRBJ1-3	-	CASSQGQNSGNTIYF
-	TRBV6-5	TRBJ1-1	-	CASSYSRQSEAFF
many	TRBV28	TRBJ2-1	TRBD2	CASIGGGRAQNEQFF
-	TRBV7-2	TRBJ2-1	TRBD2	CASSDTGTRGVNEQFF
many	TRBV28	TRBJ2-7	TRBD1	CASSFRDRANYEQYF
many	TRBV3-1	TRBJ1-3	-	CASSQGHRGNTIYF
few	TRBV4-1	TRBJ2-5	-	CASSQIGGGKSSETQYF
many	TRBV6-1	TRBJ2-7	TRBD1	CASTLTGRAYEQYF
-	TRBV15	TRBJ2-7	-	CATSPLKGWSSYEQYF
few	TRBV20-1	TRBJ1-6	-	CSARMTKGSGSPLHF
many	TRBV18	TRBJ1-1	-	CASSPNRVMNTEAFF
many	TRBV7-2	TRBJ2-3	-	CASSLGSLGDTQYF
few	TRBV15	TRBJ2-4	TRBD1	CATSRAIEGARNIQYF
-	TRBV2	TRBJ1-5	TRBD1	CASITGTGASNQPQHF
few	TRBV7-2	TRBJ1-1	TRBD1	CASSPRTGSSAFF
-	TRBV11-2	TRBJ2-5	-	CASSTTRDPSRETQYF
many	TRBV3-1	TRBJ1-1	-	CASSQDLKDSYTEAFF
few	TRBV20-1	TRBJ1-1	-	CSAWEWSTEAFF
few	TRBV7-6	TRBJ1-1	-	CASSFPDRFNTEAFF